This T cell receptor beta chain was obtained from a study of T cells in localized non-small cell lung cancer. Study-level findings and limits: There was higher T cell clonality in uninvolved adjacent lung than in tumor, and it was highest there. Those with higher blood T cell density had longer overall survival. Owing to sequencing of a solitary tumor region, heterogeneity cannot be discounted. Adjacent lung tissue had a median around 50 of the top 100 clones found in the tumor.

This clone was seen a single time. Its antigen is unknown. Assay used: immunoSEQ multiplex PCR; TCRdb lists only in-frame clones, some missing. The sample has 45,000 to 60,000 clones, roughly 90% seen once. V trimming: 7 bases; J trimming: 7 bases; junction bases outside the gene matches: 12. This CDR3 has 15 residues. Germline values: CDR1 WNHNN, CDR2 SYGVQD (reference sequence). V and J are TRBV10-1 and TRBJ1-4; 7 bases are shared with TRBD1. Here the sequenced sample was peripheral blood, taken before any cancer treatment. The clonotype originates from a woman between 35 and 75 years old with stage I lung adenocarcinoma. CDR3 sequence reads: CASTPGTEESEKLFF. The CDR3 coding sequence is TGCGCCAGCACCCCAGGGACAGAGGAGAGTGAAAAACTGTTTTTT.